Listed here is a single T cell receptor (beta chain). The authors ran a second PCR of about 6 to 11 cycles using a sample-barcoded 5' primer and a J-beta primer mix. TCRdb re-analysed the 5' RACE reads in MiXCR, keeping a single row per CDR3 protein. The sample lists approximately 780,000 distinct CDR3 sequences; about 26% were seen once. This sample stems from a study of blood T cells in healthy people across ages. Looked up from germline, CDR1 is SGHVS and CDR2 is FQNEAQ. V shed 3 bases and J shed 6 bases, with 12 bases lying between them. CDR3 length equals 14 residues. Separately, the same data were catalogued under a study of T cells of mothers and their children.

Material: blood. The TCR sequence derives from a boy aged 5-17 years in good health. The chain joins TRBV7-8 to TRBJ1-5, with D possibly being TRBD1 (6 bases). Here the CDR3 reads CASSFWGQGQPQHF. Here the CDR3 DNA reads TGTGCCAGCAGCTTCTGGGGGCAGGGTCAGCCCCAGCATTTT.